What follows are 31 T cell receptor beta chains derived from one specimen sequenced in a study of cytomegalovirus exposure and HLA in healthy donors (TCRdb year 2017). Libraries were constructed by the immunoSEQ multiplex PCR assay. The multiplex PCR relied on a mix of 60 forward primers for TCR Vbeta segments and 13 reverse primers for TCR Jbeta segments. TCRdb provides this immuneACCESS table in a form limited to in-frame rearrangements. Some clones are lacking; in checked studies, under half of them reflect an unresolved V gene, and why the rest are absent is not known. Here the sample has over 110,000 clones; 73% occur a single time. Over 1% of the sample lies in the top ten. The sequencing input was PBMCs. These receptors originate from a woman aged 35 to 49 in good health and CMV-seronegative.

The chain combines TRBV5-1 with TRBJ1-5; D remains unclear. V was clipped by 4 bases and J by 0 bases, with 14 bases between them. This CDR3 contains 16 residues. Germline V gene data show CDR1 as SGHRS and CDR2 as YFSETQ. CDR3 sequence: CASSLGGTDSNQPQHF. The CDR3 nucleotides are TGCGCCAGCAGCCTCGGAGGAACGGATAGCAATCAGCCCCAGCATTTT. Full variable domain (outside the CDR3, taken from reference TRBV5-1 and TRBJ1-5): KAGVTQTPRYLIKTRGQQVTLSCSPISGHRSVSWYQQTPGQGLQFLFEYFSETQRNKGNFPGRFSGRQFSNSRSEMNVSTLELGDSALYLCASSLGGTDSNQPQHFGDGTRLSIL.

This rearrangement joins TRBV6-1 to TRBJ2-7; possible D gene TRBD1, 6 bases. V was cut by 2 bases and J by 12 bases, with 17 bases left in between. This CDR3 has 13 amino acids. Germline CDR1 is MNHNS and CDR2 is SASEGT. CDR3 in amino acids: CASSETGTRGGYV. Written as DNA, the CDR3 is TGTGCCAGCAGTGAAACCGGGACACGGGGTGGGTACGTC.

In this sample, this clone turned up a few times. The rearrangement joins TRBV6-1 to TRBJ1-2, with TRBD1 matching 7 bases. Trimming at V came to 2 bases and at J to 7 bases, leaving 4 bases not matched to a gene. CDR1 is MNHNS, CDR2 SASEGT, per germline. The CDR3 contains 13 residues. In DNA form, the CDR3 reads TGTGCCAGCAGTGAATTCAGGGGGGTTGGCTACACCTTC. Amino acids: CASSEFRGVGYTF.

The J gene is TRBJ1-5, the V gene TRBV5-5; D might be TRBD1 (5 bases). The CDR3 loop spans 16 amino acids. CDR1 is SGHKS, CDR2 YYEKEE, per germline (reference sequence). Trimming cost V 3 bases and J 0 bases, with 13 bases left between them. The CDR3 is CASSSGNGFSNQPQHF. The CDR3 region has the DNA TGTGCCAGCAGCTCAGGGAACGGATTTAGCAATCAGCCCCAGCATTTT.

J is TRBJ1-2 and V is TRBV7-2, with 10 nucleotides matching TRBD1. This CDR3 region has 15 residues. Trimming at V came to 5 bases and at J to 5 bases, leaving 8 bases not matched to a gene. Germline loops: CDR1 SGHTA, CDR2 FQGNSA. The CDR3 reads CASSEQGQGLYGYTF. CDR3 DNA: TGTGCCAGCAGCGAACAGGGACAGGGGTTATATGGCTACACCTTC.

This clone was detected a few times. This sequence joins TRBV4-1 and TRBJ1-2, with 9 bases fitting TRBD1. The germline gives CDR1 MGHRA, CDR2 YSYEKL. The CDR3 runs 17 residues. V trimming: 2 bases; J trimming: 3 bases; junction bases outside the gene matches: 10. CDR3 region: CASSQNFGDRDYYGYTF. In nucleotides, the CDR3 is TGCGCCAGCAGCCAAAACTTCGGGGACAGGGATTACTATGGCTACACCTTC.

The V gene is TRBV11-1, the J gene TRBJ2-5, with a tentative D call TRBD2 (6 bases). Per germline, CDR1 SGHAT and CDR2 FQDESV (reference sequence). The V gene lost 1 base and the J gene lost 5 bases, with 11 bases spanning the gap. The CDR3 is made up of 14 amino acids. For the CDR3, the DNA is TGTGCCAGCAGCTTAGGGTCGGGGAGGGAGACCCAGTACTTC. Translated: CASSLGSGRETQYF.

This chain connects TRBV27 to TRBJ1-1; 11 bases line up with TRBD1. The germline V gene has CDR1 MNHEY and CDR2 SMNVEV (reference sequence). CDR3 length equals 16 residues. V was clipped by 7 bases and J by 5 bases; unmatched bases: 12. The CDR3 is CASTLIGTGGRTEAFF. CDR3 in DNA: TGTGCCAGCACATTAATAGGGACAGGGGGGCGGACTGAAGCTTTCTTT.

The chain joins TRBV13 to TRBJ2-6; 9 bases agree with TRBD2. The CDR3 extends over 17 amino acids. V trimming: 5 bases; J trimming: 1 base; junction bases outside the gene matches: 6. The germline CDR1 and CDR2 sequences are PRHDT and FYEKMQ (reference sequence). CDR3 region: CASSLGAGGSGANVLTF. As DNA, the CDR3 is TGTGCCAGCAGCCTCGGAGCGGGGGGTTCTGGGGCCAACGTCCTGACTTTC.

The chain couples TRBV7-9 to TRBJ2-3; possibly TRBD2 for D (5 bases). Germline loops: CDR1 SEHNR, CDR2 FQNEAQ (reference sequence). The CDR3 length is 14 residues. Trimming pared 2 bases from V and 11 bases from J, leaving 17 bases between. CDR3 nucleotides: TGTGCCAGCAGCTTATCCAGGTCGGAGGCCGGGCAGTATTTT. Protein sequence: CASSLSRSEAGQYF.

The rearrangement links TRBV4-1 to TRBJ1-6; D not certain. Trimming took 3 bases from V and 0 from J, leaving 6 bases between them. This CDR3 comprises 15 residues. CDR1 MGHRA and CDR2 YSYEKL come from the germline V gene. CDR3 in DNA: TGCGCCAGCAGCCACCCCGGCTCCTATAATTCACCCCTCCACTTT. It codes for CASSHPGSYNSPLHF.

This chain joins TRBV5-1 and TRBJ1-6; D remains unclear. V lost 5 bases and J lost 8, with 14 bases in between. The CDR3 has 14 amino acids. CDR1 SGHRS and CDR2 YFSETQ come from the germline V gene. This chain's CDR3 is CASRMVVTDSPLHF. The CDR3 DNA reads TGCGCCAGCAGGATGGTGGTTACGGATTCACCCCTCCACTTT.

The chain joins TRBV5-1 to TRBJ2-1, with 16 bases that match TRBD2. Germline-derived CDR1 and CDR2 are SGHRS and YFSETQ. The CDR3 is 19 residues long. J gave up 0 bases and V 2 bases, and 5 bases lay outside the gene matches. In DNA form, the CDR3 reads TGCGCCAGCAGCTTTACCGGGACTAGCGGGGGGGCCTCCTACAATGAGCAGTTCTTC. Residues: CASSFTGTSGGASYNEQFF.

This clone has a single count. This chain connects TRBV5-1 to TRBJ1-1; 8 nucleotides agree with TRBD1. CDR1 SGHRS and CDR2 YFSETQ come from the germline V gene. The CDR3 totals 14 residues. V gave up 3 bases and J gave up 10 bases; unmatched junction bases: 11. CDR3 loop: CASSSGTGAVVAFF. The CDR3 nucleotides are TGCGCCAGCAGCTCCGGGACAGGCGCAGTCGTAGCTTTCTTT. The variable domain in full, completed from reference TRBV5-1 and TRBJ1-1, reads KAGVTQTPRYLIKTRGQQVTLSCSPISGHRSVSWYQQTPGQGLQFLFEYFSETQRNKGNFPGRFSGRQFSNSRSEMNVSTLELGDSALYLCASSSGTGAVVAFFGQGTRLTVV.

The chain recombines TRBV7-3 with TRBJ2-3; TRBD2 matches 8 bases. J gave up 1 base and V 8 bases, and 5 bases lay outside the gene matches. The CDR3 length is 14 residues. In germline, CDR1 is SGHTA, CDR2 FQGTGA. Here the CDR3 reads CASSRGGGTDTQYF. Here the CDR3 DNA reads TGTGCCAGCTCCCGGGGGGGCGGCACAGATACGCAGTATTTT. Combining the CDR3 with reference TRBV7-3 and TRBJ2-3 gives the whole variable domain GAGVSQTPSNKVTEKGKYVELRCDPISGHTALYWYRQSLGQGPEFLIYFQGTGAADDSGLPNDRFFAVRPEGSVSTLKIQRTERGDSAVYLCASSRGGGTDTQYFGPGTRLTVL.

The chain is built from TRBV28 and TRBJ2-1; perhaps TRBD1 as D (6 bases). CDR1 and CDR2 from the germline V gene are MDHEN and SYDVKM. V lost 2 bases and J 0 bases, leaving 14 bases between the germline ends. CDR3 length: 17 amino acids. CDR3 bases: TGTGCCAGCAGTTTAGTAGGGGGACCGGGCTCCTACAATGAGCAGTTCTTC. Encoded protein: CASSLVGGPGSYNEQFF. Full variable domain (rest looked up from reference TRBV28 and TRBJ2-1): DVKVTQSSRYLVKRTGEKVFLECVQDMDHENMFWYRQDPGLGLRLIYFSYDVKMKEKGDIPEGYSVSREKKERFSLILESASTNQTSMYLCASSLVGGPGSYNEQFFGPGTRLTVL.

In regard to this clone: The junction departs from the called germline gene at one end, perhaps through a read error. The V and J genes are TRBV7-8 and TRBJ2-7, with D possibly TRBD1 on 5 matching bases. Germline values: CDR1 SGHVS, CDR2 FQNEAQ. The CDR3 is 13 amino acids. This CDR3 reads CASSFSDNYGQYF. In nucleotides, the CDR3 is TGTGCCAGCAGCTTTTCGGACAACTACGGGCAGTACTTC.

This clone was recorded only once. The CDR3 DNA is TGTGCCAGCAGTAGAGACAGCAACTCCTACGAGCAGTACGTC. Amino acids: CASSRDSNSYEQYV. This rearrangement joins TRBV11-1 to TRBJ2-7; possible D gene TRBD1, 5 bases. Germline V CDR1 and CDR2: SGHAT, FQDESV (reference sequence). The CDR3 has 14 amino acids. Trimming cost V 6 bases and J 0 bases, with 12 bases left between them.

This sequence joins TRBV27 and TRBJ2-7, with TRBD1 matching over 7 bases. The length of the CDR3 is 13 residues. Germline-derived CDR1 and CDR2 are MNHEY and SMNVEV (reference sequence). Losses at the gene ends were 2 bases for V and 3 bases for J; bases not matched to a gene: 1. The chain's CDR3 is CASSLGQDYEQYV. The CDR3 DNA sequence: TGTGCCAGCAGTTTAGGACAGGACTACGAGCAGTACGTC.

The CDR3 coding sequence is TGTGCCAGCAGCGTAAGTCGGATAGCGGGGGATATCTACAATGAGCAGTTCTTC. Protein product: CASSVSRIAGDIYNEQFF. V and J are TRBV9 and TRBJ2-1; TRBD2 agrees at 9 bases. Germline lookup yields CDR1 SGDLS and CDR2 YYNGEE. J was trimmed by 3 bases and V by 1 base; bases with no gene match: 11. This CDR3 has 18 amino acids.

The gene calls are TRBV5-1 and TRBJ1-2; tentative D call: TRBD1 (5 bases). This CDR3 is 15 amino acids long. V lost 4 bases and J lost 4, with 17 bases in between. Germline-derived CDR1 and CDR2 are SGHRS and YFSETQ. This CDR3 is CASSGGHLDFYGYTF. The CDR3 DNA is TGCGCCAGCAGCGGCGGACACCTAGATTTCTATGGCTACACCTTC.

This chain connects TRBV4-3 to TRBJ2-3; 11 bases are a match to TRBD2. This CDR3 has 16 residues. The J segment lost 4 bases and the V segment lost 4 bases, leaving 7 bases of the junction unmatched. Germline V gene lookup returns CDR1 LGHNA and CDR2 YSLEER. The chain's CDR3 is CASSPTSGGLADTQYF. The CDR3 DNA follows: TGCGCCAGCAGCCCTACTAGCGGGGGTCTAGCAGATACGCAGTATTTT.

This chain joins TRBV27 and TRBJ1-6, with D unresolved. Germline values: CDR1 MNHEY, CDR2 SMNVEV (reference sequence). The CDR3 length is 13 residues. V dropped 4 bases and J dropped 8 bases, with 9 bases sitting between them. DNA for the CDR3: TGTGCCAGCAGTTACGGGGATTATTCACCCCTCCACTTT. Translating gives CASSYGDYSPLHF.

This clone appeared a few times. The chain couples TRBV2 to TRBJ1-2; 8 bases fit TRBD1. The CDR3 extends over 16 amino acids. The germline gives CDR1 SNHLY, CDR2 FYNNEI. J lost 2 bases, V lost 6 bases, and 11 bases had no gene match. CDR3 in amino acids: CASREDRVVGNYGYTF. DNA for the CDR3: TGTGCCAGCAGGGAGGACAGGGTTGTGGGGAACTATGGCTACACCTTC.

The CDR3 loop is CASSLAMQREQFF. For the CDR3, the DNA is TGTGCCAGCAGCTTAGCGATGCAGCGGGAGCAGTTCTTC. The gene calls are TRBV7-2 and TRBJ2-1; D is perhaps TRBD2 (5 bases). With 0 bases removed from V and 10 bases from J, the gap between germline ends came to 10 bases. This CDR3 has 13 amino acids. CDR1 and CDR2 from the germline V gene are SGHTA and FQGNSA.

The chain links TRBV9 to TRBJ2-3; D may be TRBD2 (5 bases). Trimming removed 3 bases from V and 6 bases from J, with 11 bases in between. Per the germline V gene, CDR1 is SGDLS and CDR2 is YYNGEE. The CDR3 has 13 residues. The CDR3 nucleotides are TGTGCCAGCAGCGGAGGGCCGATGGATACGCAGTATTTT. This codes for CASSGGPMDTQYF.

This chain links TRBV10-3 with TRBJ2-5; D perhaps matches TRBD1 (7 bases). Germline lookup yields CDR1 ENHRY and CDR2 SYGVKD. The CDR3 length is 15 residues. The V and J ends lost 9 bases and 1 base respectively, with 18 bases between them. CDR3 nucleotides: TGTGCCATTATGGGGGGACCAGGGGGCCAAGAGACCCAGTACTTC. Translation gives CAIMGGPGGQETQYF.

For the CDR3, the DNA is TGTGCCAGCAGCAGAGGTCAGCTTGCAACTAATGAAAAACTGTTTTTT. Translation: CASSRGQLATNEKLFF. This chain connects TRBV7-8 to TRBJ1-4, with D hard to call. From germline, CDR1 is SGHVS and CDR2 FQNEAQ. V was shortened by 5 bases and J by 0 bases, with 13 bases between the two germline ends. This CDR3 is built from 16 residues.

The chain links TRBV5-1 to TRBJ1-4; 11 bases fit TRBD1. The CDR3 runs 16 residues. J gave up 4 bases and V 2 bases, and 4 bases lay outside the gene matches. The germline V gene has CDR1 SGHRS and CDR2 YFSETQ. The CDR3 region has the DNA TGCGCCAGCAGCTTAACCGGGACAGGGGGTAATGAAAAACTGTTTTTT. It translates to CASSLTGTGGNEKLFF.

The CDR3 loop reads CASSFETGGEQYV. CDR3 sequence (DNA): TGTGCCAGCAGCTTCGAGACAGGGGGCGAGCAGTACGTC. This chain connects TRBV11-1 to TRBJ2-7; TRBD1 matches at 9 bases. V gave up 3 bases and J gave up 6 bases; unmatched junction bases: 3. This CDR3 contains 13 residues. Looked up from germline, CDR1 is SGHAT and CDR2 is FQDESV (reference sequence).

The J gene is TRBJ2-1, the V gene TRBV28; 7 bases agree with TRBD1. Per the germline V gene, CDR1 is MDHEN and CDR2 is SYDVKM. V dropped 5 bases and J dropped 7; count of bases not matched to a gene: 8. This CDR3 has 14 residues. The CDR3, as DNA: TGTGCCAGCAGTGACAGGGTCCAGGGTAATGAGCAGTTCTTC. Residues: CASSDRVQGNEQFF.